This passage covers 13 T cell receptor beta chains from one sample sequenced in a study of cytomegalovirus exposure and HLA in healthy donors. Profiling relied on immunoSEQ multiplex PCR, and the TCRdb table lists in-frame clones only, not all of them. The profile shows about 280,000 clones, roughly 88% of them singletons. Sequenced material: PBMCs. Receptor source: a woman aged 18-29 years in good health and CMV-seronegative.

The gene calls are TRBV4-2 and TRBJ2-7, with 14 bases aligning to TRBD2. The CDR3 runs 16 residues. The ends lost 4 bases at V and 4 bases at J; junction bases unmatched: 6. From germline, CDR1 is LGHNA and CDR2 YNFKEQ. The CDR3 DNA sequence: TGTGCCAGCAGCCCGACTAGCGGGAGGGCTTCATACGAGCAGTACTTC. This translates into CASSPTSGRASYEQYF.

The chain carries TRBV5-1 and TRBJ1-1, with D perhaps TRBD1 (6 bases). The CDR3 extends over 14 amino acids. Germline V gene data show CDR1 as SGHRS and CDR2 as YFSETQ. Between the trimmed V and J ends, which lost 3 bases and 6 bases, there was a span of 15 bases. The CDR3 sequence: CASSSPDSHPEAFF. The CDR3 DNA follows: TGCGCCAGCAGCTCGCCGGACAGTCATCCTGAAGCTTTCTTT.

The chain joins TRBV28 to TRBJ1-1; no definite D call. The germline V gene has CDR1 MDHEN and CDR2 SYDVKM. Trimming took 3 bases from V and 0 from J, leaving 8 bases between them. The CDR3 contains 14 residues. CDR3 sequence reads: CASSFPTVNTEAFF. Written as DNA, the CDR3 is TGTGCCAGCAGTTTTCCGACTGTGAACACTGAAGCTTTCTTT.

A remark on this clone: One end of the junction fails to match germline, which may point to a read error. The V gene is TRBV7-2, the J gene TRBJ2-2; 11 bases fit TRBD2. CDR1 is SGHTA, CDR2 FQGNSA, per germline. The CDR3 spans 14 residues. The CDR3 nucleotides read TGTGCCAGCAGCCTAGCGGGAGGAGCCGGGGAGCTGTTTTTT. This codes for CASSLAGGAGELFF.

The chain is built from TRBV23-1 and TRBJ1-1; TRBD1 aligns across 9 bases. TRBV23-1 is flagged as an ORF with uncertain function. The CDR3 is 15 amino acids. V was clipped by 4 bases and J by 4 bases; unmatched bases: 7. CDR3 in amino acids: CASSLTGGASTEAFF. The CDR3 nucleotides read TGCGCCAGCAGTCTTACAGGGGGCGCGAGCACTGAAGCTTTCTTT.

V gene TRBV28 combines with J gene TRBJ2-7, with D maybe TRBD1 (5 bases). The CDR3 covers 12 residues. V dropped 5 bases and J dropped 3 bases, with 8 bases sitting between them. From germline, CDR1 is MDHEN and CDR2 SYDVKM. This CDR3 reads CASSTDSYEQYF. The CDR3, as DNA: TGTGCCAGCAGTACCGACAGCTACGAGCAGTACTTC.

The chain is built from TRBV7-8 and TRBJ1-2, with TRBD1 identical over 7 bases. This CDR3 comprises 16 residues. The germline V gene has CDR1 SGHVS and CDR2 FQNEAQ. J lost 7 bases, V lost 5 bases, and 16 bases had no gene match. CDR3 amino acids: CASSPLTGAGVSGYTF. The CDR3 DNA reads TGTGCCAGCAGCCCATTAACAGGGGCCGGAGTTTCTGGCTACACCTTC.

This chain uses TRBV9 with TRBJ2-7, with a weak D call TRBD1 (6 bases). The ends were cut back, 3 bases at V and 6 bases at J, with 16 bases in the middle. The CDR3 totals 14 residues. Germline V lookup: CDR1 SGDLS, CDR2 YYNGEE. The CDR3 protein is CASSAPDSLSEQYF. The CDR3 DNA follows: TGTGCCAGCAGCGCACCGGACAGTCTCTCCGAGCAGTACTTC.

The V gene is TRBV5-1, the J gene TRBJ2-7, with unresolved D. Trimming shortened V by 1 base and J by 5 bases, and 4 bases separated the two germline ends. This CDR3 has 11 amino acids. The germline gives CDR1 SGHRS, CDR2 YFSETQ. The CDR3: CASSLKHEQYF. The CDR3 DNA sequence: TGCGCCAGCAGCTTGAAGCACGAGCAGTACTTC.

This chain connects TRBV7-9 to TRBJ2-3; no definite D call. V gave up 4 bases and J gave up 0 bases, with 8 bases separating them. Germline-derived CDR1 and CDR2 are SEHNR and FQNEAQ (reference sequence). This CDR3 region has 14 residues. CDR3 region: CASSWASSTDTQYF. Written as DNA, the CDR3 is TGTGCCAGCAGCTGGGCATCTAGCACAGATACGCAGTATTTT.

The chain combines TRBV6-5 with TRBJ2-3, with 8 positions matching TRBD2. Germline trimming cut 6 bases from V and 5 bases from J; bases unmatched to any gene: 7. The CDR3 is 14 residues long. The germline gives CDR1 MNHEY, CDR2 SVGAGI. CDR3 sequence: CASRAGLAQDTQYF. The CDR3 region has the DNA TGTGCCAGCAGAGCTGGACTAGCTCAAGATACGCAGTATTTT.

This chain links TRBV13 with TRBJ1-1; D is ambiguous. V was clipped by 5 bases and J by 7 bases, with 11 bases between them. The CDR3 consists of 12 residues. Germline assignment: CDR1 PRHDT and CDR2 FYEKMQ (reference sequence). CDR3 nucleotides: TGTGCCAGCAGCCCCCGGGGTCGTGAAGCTTTCTTT. It is translated as CASSPRGREAFF. Based on the CDR3 plus reference TRBV13 and TRBJ1-1, the full variable domain is AAGVIQSPRHLIKEKRETATLKCYPIPRHDTVYWYQQGPGQDPQFLISFYEKMQSDKGSIPDRFSAQQFSDYHSELNMSSLELGDSALYFCASSPRGREAFFGQGTRLTVV.

The chain recombines TRBV12-5 with TRBJ1-5, with 12 nucleotides matching TRBD1. The CDR3 has 15 amino acids. The germline CDR1 and CDR2 sequences are LGHNT and FRNRAP. The V and J ends lost 9 bases and 7 bases, in that order; junction bases with no gene match: 10. CDR3 bases: TGTGCTAGCAGTCCGGGACAGGGGGCACAGCAGCCCCAGCATTTT. It codes for CASSPGQGAQQPQHF.